Each of the 16 T cell receptor beta chains below was sequenced from the same sample in a study of cytomegalovirus exposure and HLA in healthy donors. The study ran its PCR with 60 Vbeta and 13 Jbeta primers. The assay was immunoSEQ multiplex PCR, and TCRdb's table has in-frame clones only and misses some. The sample consists of around 82,000 clones, around 78% of them appearing once. The sequencing input was PBMCs. Every receptor here comes from a male donor in good health and CMV-seropositive.

This clone appeared once. The chain combines TRBV10-3 with TRBJ2-7; D gene unclear. This CDR3 region has 12 residues. Germline V gives CDR1 ENHRY, CDR2 SYGVKD. Trimming stripped 0 bases from V and 9 bases from J, with 9 bases between. CDR3 in amino acids: CAISESGRPQYF. The DNA for the CDR3 is TGTGCCATCAGTGAGTCGGGCCGCCCGCAGTACTTC.

The chain combines TRBV5-1 with TRBJ2-3, with D tentatively TRBD2 (5 bases). The CDR3 length is 16 residues. From germline, CDR1 is SGHRS and CDR2 YFSETQ. V gave up 1 base and J gave up 2 bases, with 14 bases separating them. The CDR3 spells CASSLRSRAVTDTQYF. Written as DNA, the CDR3 is TGCGCCAGCAGCTTGAGAAGCAGAGCGGTCACAGATACGCAGTATTTT.

Comment on this clone: Compared with germline, one end of the junction differs, possibly owing to a read error. The chain is built from TRBV2 and TRBJ1-3, with no clear D. Per the germline V gene, CDR1 is SNHLY and CDR2 is FYNNEI. The CDR3 length is 13 residues. The DNA of the CDR3 is TGTGCCAGCAGTTTACAGCCCAGAAACGCCATATATTTT. Translation: CASSLQPRNAIYF.

V and J are TRBV10-2 and TRBJ2-5, with 7 bases that match TRBD2. V lost 5 bases to trimming and J lost 3 bases; unmatched junction nucleotides: 3. This CDR3 contains 13 residues. Germline V gives CDR1 WSHSY, CDR2 SAAADI. This CDR3 reads CASSSGAEETQYF. The CDR3 DNA is TGCGCCAGCAGTAGCGGGGCCGAAGAGACCCAGTACTTC.

This chain uses TRBV27 with TRBJ2-3; D gene ambiguous. Trimming cost V 3 bases and J 3 bases, with 10 bases left between them. Germline loops: CDR1 MNHEY, CDR2 SMNVEV (reference sequence). The CDR3 is 14 amino acids. The DNA of the CDR3 is TGTGCCAGCAGTTTCAAAACAGAGACAGATACGCAGTATTTT. Translation gives CASSFKTETDTQYF.

Regarding this clone: Other DNA sequences in the same sample also yield this CDR3. The V call is TRBV5-1, the J call TRBJ2-3, with 9 nucleotides matching TRBD2. Losses at the gene ends were 4 bases for V and 3 bases for J; bases not matched to a gene: 18. Germline V gene lookup returns CDR1 SGHRS and CDR2 YFSETQ. This CDR3 is 19 amino acids long. The DNA for the CDR3 is TGCGCCAGCAGCCCGGGACTGGCGGGAGGGCCCGGTGGGACAGATACGCAGTATTTT. Residues: CASSPGLAGGPGGTDTQYF.

The gene calls are TRBV2 and TRBJ2-7; tentative D call: TRBD1 (6 bases). The V end was cut by 7 bases, the J end by 3 bases, with 22 bases between. The germline CDR1 and CDR2 sequences are SNHLY and FYNNEI. This CDR3 contains 16 residues. CDR3 in amino acids: CASTQGPSSTYYEQYF. CDR3 DNA: TGTGCCAGCACCCAGGGGCCCAGCTCGACCTACTACGAGCAGTACTTC.

The chain uses TRBV28 and TRBJ2-5; TRBD1 matches at 7 bases. J was trimmed by 2 bases and V by 6 bases; bases with no gene match: 9. The length of the CDR3 is 15 residues. Germline lookup yields CDR1 MDHEN and CDR2 SYDVKM. In nucleotides, the CDR3 is TGTGCCAGCAGCCGGGGACAGCCGGGGCAAGAGACCCAGTACTTC. As protein: CASSRGQPGQETQYF.

This chain links TRBV4-1 with TRBJ2-3, with no clear D. This CDR3 has 16 residues. Trimming took 4 bases from V and 3 from J, leaving 17 bases between them. CDR1 MGHRA and CDR2 YSYEKL come from the germline V gene. CDR3 coding DNA: TGCGCCAGCAGCCCCCTCCTAGTGGGTACAACAGATACGCAGTATTTT. Translating it yields CASSPLLVGTTDTQYF.

The V call is TRBV5-8, the J call TRBJ2-7; TRBD2 aligns across 7 bases. This CDR3 contains 14 residues. CDR1 SGHTS and CDR2 YDEGEE come from the germline V gene. Trimming took 0 bases from V and 0 from J; bases not matched to a gene: 0. In DNA form, the CDR3 reads TGTGCCAGCAGCTTGGGGGACTACTCCTACGAGCAGTACTTC. Protein product: CASSLGDYSYEQYF. The full variable domain, in which reference TRBV5-8 and TRBJ2-7 provide the parts outside the CDR3, is EAGVTQSPTHLIKTRGQQATLRCSPISGHTSVYWYQQALGLGLQFLLWYDEGEERNRGNFPPRFSGRQFPNYSSELNVNALELEDSALYLCASSLGDYSYEQYFGPGTRLTVT.

This chain uses TRBV7-9 with TRBJ2-3; 7 bases match TRBD2. The germline CDR1 and CDR2 sequences are SEHNR and FQNEAQ (reference sequence). Losses at the gene ends were 5 bases for V and 5 bases for J; bases not matched to a gene: 4. The CDR3 length is 13 residues. CDR3 bases: TGTGCCAGCAGCGGGAGGGCGGGAGATACGCAGTATTTT. Its translation is CASSGRAGDTQYF.

The chain has TRBV27 and TRBJ2-5; D not certain. Germline loops: CDR1 MNHEY, CDR2 SMNVEV (reference sequence). The CDR3 is 12 amino acids. Trimming took off 5 bases at V and 7 bases at J, with 11 bases between the two ends. The CDR3 DNA reads TGTGCCAGCAGTCAACCTCCGGGGACCCAGTACTTC. It encodes CASSQPPGTQYF.

The chain uses TRBV6-5 and TRBJ1-4, with TRBD1 matching 7 bases. Germline lookup yields CDR1 MNHEY and CDR2 SVGAGI. Trimming removed 6 bases from V and 8 bases from J; junction bases left unmatched: 9. The CDR3 extends over 14 amino acids. The CDR3 DNA follows: TGTGCCAGCAGCACCTACCGCAGGGGGGAAAAACTGTTTTTT. It encodes CASSTYRRGEKLFF.

The rearrangement uses TRBV5-1 and TRBJ2-3; D is perhaps TRBD1 (6 bases). Germline CDR1 and CDR2: SGHRS and YFSETQ. This CDR3 spans 15 amino acids. Trimming stripped 3 bases from V and 4 bases from J, with 15 bases between. The DNA of the CDR3 is TGCGCCAGCAGCTCACATCAGACAGGTTCAGATACGCAGTATTTT. This sequence encodes CASSSHQTGSDTQYF.

This clone was counted a few times. The chain is built from TRBV30 and TRBJ1-4; D remains unclear. V was cut by 2 bases and J by 4 bases, with 14 bases left in between. Germline CDR1 reads GTSNPN; CDR2 reads SVGIG (reference sequence). The CDR3 is made up of 15 amino acids. The CDR3: CAWSLTVALNEKLFF. The CDR3, as DNA: TGTGCCTGGAGTCTTACGGTTGCCCTTAATGAAAAACTGTTTTTT.

This chain uses TRBV7-9 with TRBJ2-2, with a tentative D call TRBD2 (6 bases). Germline V CDR1 and CDR2: SEHNR, FQNEAQ (reference sequence). V shed 5 bases and J shed 1 base, with 11 bases lying between them. The CDR3 length is 15 residues. In nucleotides, the CDR3 is TGTGCCAGCAGCACCGGGACTCTGAACACCGGGGAGCTGTTTTTT. This sequence encodes CASSTGTLNTGELFF.